This T cell receptor (beta chain) is drawn from a study of blood T cell repertoires in COVID-19. Study summary: From the United States, Italy and Spain came samples of acute and convalescent COVID-19. Sample material is recorded as cDNA or gDNA derived from T cells, B-cell-depleted T cells, or PBMCs.

Trimming removed 1 base at V and 6 bases at J, with 10 bases between. There are 14 residues in the CDR3. The germline CDR1 and CDR2 sequences are LNHNV and YYDKDF (reference sequence). Per the study methods: Quantification of nucleated cells was approximated via reference gene primer amplification. Some clones are missing from TCRdb's copy, which holds only in-frame ones; the method was immunoSEQ multiplex PCR. The V and J calls and clone size are taken from that table; D and trimming were inferred from the DNA. In the table there are approximately 69,000 clones, around four fifths of which are singletons.

The sample taken for sequencing was peripheral blood. This TCR came from an elderly woman with acute or convalescent COVID-19. V gene TRBV15 combines with J gene TRBJ1-5; D is unclear. The CDR3 spells CATSRGDPGQPQHF. The CDR3 region has the DNA TGTGCCACCAGCAGAGGTGACCCGGGTCAGCCCCAGCATTTT. Combining the CDR3 with reference TRBV15 and TRBJ1-5 gives the whole variable domain DAMVIQNPRYQVTQFGKPVTLSCSQTLNHNVMYWYQQKSSQAPKLLFHYYDKDFNNEADTPDNFQSRRPNTSFCFLDIRSPGLGDTAMYLCATSRGDPGQPQHFGDGTRLSIL.